This T cell receptor beta chain was captured by sequencing in a study of blood T cell repertoires in COVID-19. The wider study: Italy, Spain and the United States were the sources of the convalescent and acute COVID-19 samples.

The data were produced by immunoSEQ multiplex PCR, yet TCRdb's version contains in-frame clones alone and is incomplete. The table has hundreds of thousands of clones, 85% seen once; the top ten hold under 2%. Participants spanned ages roughly 18 to 95 years and resided in roughly 26 US areas. Which cohort a participant joined came from the clinical history participants gave. Someone with COVID-19 had been met by exposed participants within 2 weeks before study entry. The CDR3 is 18 amino acids. Germline CDR1 reads SGHNT; CDR2 reads YYREEE (reference sequence). V was pared by 4 bases and J by 9 bases, with 21 bases of the junction left unmatched.

The sample was PBMCs or T cells enriched from blood (not recorded which). The receptor comes from a woman aged 25-40 years who had been exposed to COVID-19. V usage is TRBV5-4 and J usage is TRBJ2-1, with TRBD2 identical over 8 bases. The CDR3 protein is CASSDLLERGGHRVEQFF. CDR3 DNA sequence: TGTGCCAGCAGCGACTTACTTGAACGGGGGGGCCATCGCGTTGAGCAGTTCTTC.